Each of the 8 T cell receptor beta chains below was sequenced from the same sample in a study of brain T cells in children with intractable seizures. The repertoire was sequenced with immunoSEQ multiplex PCR; TCRdb's copy has only in-frame clones and lacks some. Among 50,000 to 75,000 clones listed, 90% to 96% were seen once. Material: peripheral blood, obtained at surgery. The source is a boy under two years old with focal cortical dysplasia and intractable seizures.

The V call is TRBV20-1, the J call TRBJ2-3, with TRBD2 identical over 10 bases. Germline V CDR1 and CDR2: DFQATT, SNEGSKA (reference sequence). Trimming removed 3 bases from V and 4 bases from J; junction bases left unmatched: 13. CDR3 length: 17 amino acids. As DNA, the CDR3 is TGCAGTGCTAGTAAGGGGTCTAGCGGGAGAGGTGCAGATACGCAGTATTTT. It yields the protein CSASKGSSGRGADTQYF.

The CDR3 DNA reads as TGCGCCAGTAGTCCGTTATACCCTAACTATGGCTACACCTTC. Protein sequence: CASSPLYPNYGYTF. The chain has TRBV5-1 and TRBJ1-2; D unclear. The CDR3 runs to 14 residues. The V end lost 8 bases, the J end lost 0 bases, and 14 bases lay between the germline ends. The germline CDR1 and CDR2 sequences are SGHRS and YFSETQ.

The rearrangement uses TRBV2 and TRBJ1-3, with no clear D. Trimming removed 3 bases at V and 0 bases at J, with 12 bases between. The CDR3 length is 16 residues. The germline V gene encodes CDR1 SNHLY and CDR2 FYNNEI. As DNA, the CDR3 is TGTGCCAGCAGTGATCGGCTACGCCTCTCTGGAAACACCATATATTTT. Translating gives CASSDRLRLSGNTIYF.

The J gene is TRBJ2-1, the V gene TRBV6-2 or TRBV6-3; D unresolved. Germline values: CDR1 MNHEY, CDR2 SVGEGT. Trimming shortened V by 6 bases and J by 5 bases, and 8 bases separated the two germline ends. CDR3 size: 12 residues. Here the CDR3 DNA reads TGTGCCAGCAGCCCCCGGGACAATGAGCAGTTCTTC. This sequence encodes CASSPRDNEQFF.

This clone came up a few times. This chain uses TRBV12-3 or TRBV12-4 with TRBJ1-1; D uncertain. V lost 6 bases and J 1 base, leaving 9 bases between the germline ends. This CDR3 has 13 residues. The CDR3, as DNA: TGTGCCAGCAGCAAGAGACAGAACACTGAAGCTTTCTTT. Protein sequence: CASSKRQNTEAFF.

The rearrangement links TRBV28 to TRBJ2-7; D tentatively reads TRBD1 or TRBD2 (5 bases each). Trimming took 7 bases from V and 4 from J, leaving 17 bases between them. Germline V gene lookup returns CDR1 MDHEN and CDR2 SYDVKM. This CDR3 is built from 14 residues. CDR3 residues: CASISRGSIYEQYF. CDR3 DNA sequence: TGTGCCAGCATATCTCGGGGCTCCATTTACGAGCAGTACTTC.

The rearrangement joins TRBV6-5 to TRBJ2-3; D may be TRBD2 (6 bases). Germline assignment: CDR1 MNHEY and CDR2 SVGAGI. V lost 4 bases to trimming and J lost 6 bases, with 14 bases between them. The length of the CDR3 is 14 residues. The CDR3 DNA is TGTGCCAGCAGTTCGATAGCGGCTGGGGATACGCAGTATTTT. Its translation is CASSSIAAGDTQYF.

CDR3 protein: CASKAVFTQYF. The DNA of the CDR3 is TGTGCCAGCAAGGCTGTCTTTACCCAGTACTTC. The chain uses TRBV27 and TRBJ2-5; unclear D gene. V lost 7 bases and J 8 bases, leaving 11 bases between the germline ends. The germline V gene has CDR1 MNHEY and CDR2 SMNVEV (reference sequence). The CDR3 runs 11 residues.